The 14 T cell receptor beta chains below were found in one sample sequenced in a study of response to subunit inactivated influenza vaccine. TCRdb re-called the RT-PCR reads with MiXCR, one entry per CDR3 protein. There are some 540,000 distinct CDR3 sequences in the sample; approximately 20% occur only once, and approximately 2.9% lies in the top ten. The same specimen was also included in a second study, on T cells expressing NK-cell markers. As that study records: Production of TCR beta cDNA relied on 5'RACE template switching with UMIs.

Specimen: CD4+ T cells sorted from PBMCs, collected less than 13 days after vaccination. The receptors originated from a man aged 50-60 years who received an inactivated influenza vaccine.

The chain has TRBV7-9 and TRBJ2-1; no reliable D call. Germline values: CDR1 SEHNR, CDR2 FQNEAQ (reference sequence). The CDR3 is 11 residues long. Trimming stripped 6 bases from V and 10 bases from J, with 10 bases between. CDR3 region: CASRQSREQFF. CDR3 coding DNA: TGTGCCAGCAGACAAAGTCGAGAGCAGTTCTTC.

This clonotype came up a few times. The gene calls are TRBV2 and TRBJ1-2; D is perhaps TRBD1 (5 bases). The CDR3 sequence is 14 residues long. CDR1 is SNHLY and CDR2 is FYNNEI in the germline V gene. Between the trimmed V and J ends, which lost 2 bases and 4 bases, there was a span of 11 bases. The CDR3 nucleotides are TGTGCCAGCAGTGAAAGGGAAAGGGGCTATGGCTACACCTTC. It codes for CASSERERGYGYTF.

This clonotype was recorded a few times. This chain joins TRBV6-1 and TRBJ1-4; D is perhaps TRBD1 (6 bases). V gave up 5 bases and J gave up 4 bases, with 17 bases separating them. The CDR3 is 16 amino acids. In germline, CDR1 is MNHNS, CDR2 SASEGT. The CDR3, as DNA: TGTGCCAGCAGTCCTTCGGACAGAGCCGTTAATGAAAAACTGTTTTTT. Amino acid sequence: CASSPSDRAVNEKLFF.

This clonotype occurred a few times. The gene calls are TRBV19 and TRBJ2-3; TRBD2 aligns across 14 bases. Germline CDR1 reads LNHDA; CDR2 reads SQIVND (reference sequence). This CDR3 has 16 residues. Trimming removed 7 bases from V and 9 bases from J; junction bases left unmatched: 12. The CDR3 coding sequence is TGTGCCAGTACAAAGGGACTAGCGGGAGCGCCCCAAACGCAGTATTTT. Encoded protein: CASTKGLAGAPQTQYF.

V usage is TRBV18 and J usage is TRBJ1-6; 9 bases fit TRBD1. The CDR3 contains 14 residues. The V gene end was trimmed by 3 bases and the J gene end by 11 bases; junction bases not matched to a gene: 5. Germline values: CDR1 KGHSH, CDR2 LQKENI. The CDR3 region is CASSPGQGTAPLHF. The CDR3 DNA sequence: TGTGCCAGCTCACCGGGACAGGGCACGGCACCCCTCCACTTT.

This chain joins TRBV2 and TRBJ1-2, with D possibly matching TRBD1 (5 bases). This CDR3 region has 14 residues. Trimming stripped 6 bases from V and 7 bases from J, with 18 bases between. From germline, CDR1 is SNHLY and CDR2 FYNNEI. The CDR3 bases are TGTGCCAGCAGGGGGGTATCCGCGAACCGTGGCTACACCTTC. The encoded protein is CASRGVSANRGYTF.

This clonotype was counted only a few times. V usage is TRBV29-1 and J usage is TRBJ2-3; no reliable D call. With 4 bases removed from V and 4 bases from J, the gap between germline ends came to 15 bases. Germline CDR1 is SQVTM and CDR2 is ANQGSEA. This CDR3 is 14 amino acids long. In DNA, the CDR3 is TGCAGCGTTGCTCTGGGATCAGCAGCAGATACGCAGTATTTT. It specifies CSVALGSAADTQYF.

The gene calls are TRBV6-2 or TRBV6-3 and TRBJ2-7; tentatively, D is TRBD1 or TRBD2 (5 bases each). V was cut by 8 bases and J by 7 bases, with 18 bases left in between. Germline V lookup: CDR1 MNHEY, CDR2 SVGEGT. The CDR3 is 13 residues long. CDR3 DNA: TGTGCCAGCCGACCGTGGGACCCCTGGGAGCAGTACTTC. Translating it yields CASRPWDPWEQYF.

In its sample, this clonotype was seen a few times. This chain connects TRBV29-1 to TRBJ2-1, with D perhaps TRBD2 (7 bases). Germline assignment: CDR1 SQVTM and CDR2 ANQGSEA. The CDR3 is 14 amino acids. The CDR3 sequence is CSVRGGGVYNEQFF. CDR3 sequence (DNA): TGCAGTGTCAGAGGGGGGGGCGTGTACAATGAGCAGTTCTTC.

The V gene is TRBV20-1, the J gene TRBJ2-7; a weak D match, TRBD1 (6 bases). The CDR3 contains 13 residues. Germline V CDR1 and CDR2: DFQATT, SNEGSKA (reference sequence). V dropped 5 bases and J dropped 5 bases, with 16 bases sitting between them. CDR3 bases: TGCAGTGCTGACGGTGAGGGGGAGAACGAGCAGTACTTC. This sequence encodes CSADGEGENEQYF.

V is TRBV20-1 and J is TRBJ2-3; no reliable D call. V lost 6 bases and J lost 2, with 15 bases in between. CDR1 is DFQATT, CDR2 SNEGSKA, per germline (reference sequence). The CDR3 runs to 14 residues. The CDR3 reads CSAVDQGPTDTQYF. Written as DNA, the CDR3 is TGCAGTGCCGTGGATCAAGGCCCCACAGATACGCAGTATTTT.

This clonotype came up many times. The CDR3 DNA sequence: TGTGCCAGCAGCTTAGCGAGGGGCTCCTACGAGCAGTACTTC. Its translation: CASSLARGSYEQYF. This chain uses TRBV7-2 with TRBJ2-7; either TRBD1 or TRBD2 may supply D (5 bases each). V was clipped by 0 bases and J by 0 bases, with 6 bases between them. This CDR3 spans 14 amino acids. Germline assignment: CDR1 SGHTA and CDR2 FQGNSA.

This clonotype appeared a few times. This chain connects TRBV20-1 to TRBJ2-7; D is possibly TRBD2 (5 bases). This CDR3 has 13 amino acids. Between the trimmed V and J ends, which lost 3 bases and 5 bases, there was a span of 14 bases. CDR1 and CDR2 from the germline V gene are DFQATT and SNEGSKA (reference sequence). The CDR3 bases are TGCAGTGCTAGTTTGGGAGTCGGGGACGAGCAGTACTTC. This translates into CSASLGVGDEQYF.

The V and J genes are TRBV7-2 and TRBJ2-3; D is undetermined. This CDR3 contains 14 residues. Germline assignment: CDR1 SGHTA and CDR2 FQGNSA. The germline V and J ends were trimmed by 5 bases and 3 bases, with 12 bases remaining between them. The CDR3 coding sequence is TGTGCCAGCAGCCTAGTGCTAATAACAGATACGCAGTATTTT. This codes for CASSLVLITDTQYF.